This entry concerns a single T cell receptor (beta chain). Profiling relied on immunoSEQ multiplex PCR, and the TCRdb table lists in-frame clones only, not all of them. The repertoire holds 150,000 to 200,000 clones, with approximately 93% as singletons. The data belong to a study of T cell responses to AZD1222 COVID-19 vaccine. The J segment lost 0 bases and the V segment lost 4 bases, leaving 4 bases of the junction unmatched. This CDR3 is built from 15 residues. Per germline, CDR1 SGHTA and CDR2 FQGNSA. The chain uses TRBV7-2 and TRBJ2-5; 8 bases line up with TRBD1. Sequenced here: peripheral blood, sampled 28 days after the second AZD1222 dose. This receptor was obtained from an adult who received the AZD1222 COVID-19 vaccine. The CDR3 loop is CASSSQGANQETQYF. In DNA form, the CDR3 reads TGTGCCAGCAGCTCCCAGGGGGCCAACCAAGAGACCCAGTACTTC.